The 19 T cell receptor beta chains presented below share a single source sample, sequenced in a study of type 1 and type 2 diabetes patients. Genomic DNA was the PCR template. Amplification of the beta chain CDR3 used 30 forward and 13 reverse multiplex primers. TCRdb passed the multiplex PCR reads through MiXCR, listing each CDR3 protein once. Among 270,000 or so distinct CDR3 sequences listed, around 47% were seen once. Input material: peripheral blood mononuclear cells (PBMCs). These receptors were taken from a man between 18 and 29 years old with type 2 diabetes.

This clonotype turned up a few times. The rearrangement uses TRBV7-2 and TRBJ2-3; no clear D. V lost 5 bases and J 2 bases, leaving 5 bases between the germline ends. The germline V gene encodes CDR1 SGHTA and CDR2 FQGNSA. The length of the CDR3 is 12 residues. CDR3 sequence (DNA): TGTGCCAGCAGCGGCAACACAGATACGCAGTATTTT. Amino acid sequence: CASSGNTDTQYF.

The sample holds a few counts of this clonotype. The chain couples TRBV12-3 or TRBV12-4 to TRBJ1-2, with D unclear. Trimming stripped 0 bases from V and 4 bases from J, with 12 bases between. The CDR3 is 15 amino acids. CDR3 coding DNA: TGTGCCAGCAGTTTAGCTCCGTCAGGCGGCTATGGCTACACCTTC. Translating gives CASSLAPSGGYGYTF.

J is TRBJ1-2 and V is TRBV12-3 or TRBV12-4, with D possibly matching TRBD1 (5 bases). V was shortened by 4 bases and J by 3 bases, with 6 bases between the two germline ends. The CDR3 spans 12 residues. This CDR3 is CASSYRYYGYTF. The CDR3 region has the DNA TGTGCCAGCAGTTACAGGTACTATGGCTACACCTTC.

The sample holds a few counts of this clonotype. This sequence joins TRBV4-1 and TRBJ1-6, with a possible D match to TRBD1 (5 bases). The CDR3 has 16 amino acids. Germline values: CDR1 MGHRA, CDR2 YSYEKL. The V and J ends lost 4 bases and 9 bases respectively, with 19 bases between them. CDR3 loop: CASSLATGLGSSPLHF. The CDR3, as DNA: TGCGCCAGCAGCCTGGCTACAGGACTTGGGAGTTCACCCCTCCACTTT.

In this sample, this clonotype turned up a few times. The genes are TRBV7-3 and TRBJ2-7; 7 bases are a match to TRBD1. Germline CDR1 is SGHTA and CDR2 is FQGTGA. The CDR3 is 13 residues long. V gave up 5 bases and J gave up 4 bases; unmatched junction bases: 5. CDR3 loop: CASSHRQGYEQYF. For the CDR3, the DNA is TGTGCCAGCAGCCATAGACAGGGATACGAGCAGTACTTC.

The chain recombines TRBV20-1 with TRBJ2-3, with unresolved D. The V gene's germline CDR1 is DFQATT and CDR2 SNEGSKA (reference sequence). The CDR3 totals 12 residues. V was trimmed by 3 bases and J by 2 bases, leaving 6 bases between them. In nucleotides, the CDR3 is TGCAGTGCTAGCACTTTCACAGATACGCAGTATTTT. It yields the protein CSASTFTDTQYF.

This chain connects TRBV7-8 to TRBJ1-5; no clear D gene. Germline V gene data show CDR1 as SGHVS and CDR2 as FQNEAQ. With 5 bases removed from V and 7 bases from J, the gap between germline ends came to 12 bases. The CDR3 contains 13 residues. The CDR3 reads CASSQDHQQPQHF. The CDR3, as DNA: TGTGCCAGCAGCCAAGACCACCAACAGCCCCAGCATTTT. Combining the CDR3 with reference TRBV7-8 and TRBJ1-5 gives the whole variable domain GAGVSQSPRYKVAKRGQDVALRCDPISGHVSLFWYQQALGQGPEFLTYFQNEAQLDKSGLPSDRFFAERPEGSVSTLKIQRTQQEDSAVYLCASSQDHQQPQHFGDGTRLSIL.

The chain uses TRBV7-2 and TRBJ1-6, with a tentative D call TRBD1 (5 bases). Trimming stripped 6 bases from V and 9 bases from J, with 12 bases between. The CDR3 extends over 13 amino acids. CDR1 is SGHTA, CDR2 FQGNSA, per germline. This CDR3 reads CASRPGRVSPLHF. The CDR3 DNA reads TGTGCCAGCAGGCCGGGCAGGGTTTCACCCCTCCACTTT.

In the case of this clonotype: A read error is possible here, since a much larger clone lies one base away. V gene TRBV5-1 combines with J gene TRBJ1-1; 10 bases are a match to TRBD1. The junction had 2 bases not matched to a gene; V was cut back by 8 bases and J by 1 base. This CDR3 is built from 13 residues. Germline V lookup: CDR1 SGHRS, CDR2 YFSETQ. Written as DNA, the CDR3 is TGCGCCAGTTGGGACAGGGGGAACACTGAAGCTTTCTTT. Residues: CASWDRGNTEAFF.

Turning to this clonotype: A much bigger clone sits one base away, suggesting this may be a read error. The CDR3 does not end in the conserved phenylalanine or tryptophan, so this is likely a read error. The chain carries TRBV19 and TRBJ1-6; D gene unclear. The CDR3 loop spans 16 amino acids. CDR1 is LNHDA and CDR2 is SQIVND in the germline V gene (reference sequence). With 7 bases removed from V and 0 bases from J, the gap between germline ends came to 13 bases. CDR3 nucleotide sequence: TGTGCCAGTAAGGCCACCCAGAGCTCCTATAATTCACCCCTCCACCTT. This codes for CASKATQSSYNSPLHL.

CDR3 in DNA: TGTGCCAGCAGCTCGTCGACAGGTCCGGCAGATACGCAGTATTTT. Amino acid sequence: CASSSSTGPADTQYF. V usage is TRBV7-6 and J usage is TRBJ2-3; possibly TRBD1 for D (6 bases). The length of the CDR3 is 15 residues. With 4 bases removed from V and 4 bases from J, the gap between germline ends came to 15 bases. Looked up from germline, CDR1 is SGHVS and CDR2 is FNYEAQ.

This chain links TRBV7-2 with TRBJ1-3, with TRBD1 as a possible D gene (5 bases). Germline V CDR1 and CDR2: SGHTA, FQGNSA. The CDR3 sequence is 15 residues long. The germline V and J ends were trimmed by 0 bases and 2 bases, with 8 bases remaining between them. In nucleotides, the CDR3 is TGTGCCAGCAGCTTAGCGGGCAGGGCTGGAAACACCATATATTTT. It is translated as CASSLAGRAGNTIYF.

This clonotype was counted only a few times. V usage is TRBV5-1 and J usage is TRBJ2-7; D may be TRBD1 (6 bases). V dropped 7 bases and J dropped 0 bases, with 17 bases sitting between them. CDR3 length equals 15 residues. Germline loops: CDR1 SGHRS, CDR2 YFSETQ. The CDR3 loop is CASSPDSTSSYEQYF. The CDR3 DNA follows: TGCGCCAGCTCCCCGGACAGCACCAGCTCCTACGAGCAGTACTTC.

The chain links TRBV19 to TRBJ2-5, with TRBD2 as a possible D gene (6 bases). CDR1 and CDR2 (germline): LNHDA, SQIVND (reference sequence). The CDR3 spans 17 residues. Trimming removed 1 base from V and 2 bases from J, with 17 bases in between. As DNA, the CDR3 is TGTGCCAGTAGTATAGGTGTGTTGCGGGGCGCGCAAGAGACCCAGTACTTC. Its translation is CASSIGVLRGAQETQYF.

The chain has TRBV7-2 and TRBJ2-5; D possibly matches TRBD1 or TRBD2 (5 bases each). The germline V gene has CDR1 SGHTA and CDR2 FQGNSA. CDR3 length: 12 residues. V lost 1 base to trimming and J lost 7 bases, with 7 bases between them. CDR3 protein: CASSLEGRTQYF. In DNA form, the CDR3 reads TGTGCCAGCAGCTTAGAGGGGAGGACCCAGTACTTC.

In its sample, this clonotype was seen a few times. V gene TRBV12-3 or TRBV12-4 combines with J gene TRBJ2-7; D remains ambiguous. V was pared by 6 bases and J by 1 base, with 10 bases between. The CDR3 is 13 residues long. The DNA of the CDR3 is TGTGCCAGCAGGAGGACGGCATCCTACGAGCAGTACTTC. Translation: CASRRTASYEQYF.

This clonotype was seen many times. V and J are TRBV2 and TRBJ1-2; no clear D. This CDR3 contains 13 residues. CDR1 SNHLY and CDR2 FYNNEI come from the germline V gene. The V gene lost 6 bases and the J gene lost 2 bases, with 10 bases spanning the gap. DNA for the CDR3: TGTGCCAGCAGCGTGATGGGGAACTATGGCTACACCTTC. It translates to CASSVMGNYGYTF.

This clonotype has only a few counts. The rearrangement joins TRBV4-2 to TRBJ1-1; TRBD1 is a possible D gene (6 bases). The V end was cut by 4 bases, the J end by 3 bases, with 12 bases between. Germline assignment: CDR1 LGHNA and CDR2 YNFKEQ. CDR3 length: 14 amino acids. The CDR3 DNA reads TGTGCCAGCAGCCGAAGGCCAGGGGACACTGAAGCTTTCTTT. It yields the protein CASSRRPGDTEAFF.

As regards this clonotype: An end of the junction differs from the germline gene, which may be a read error. This chain connects TRBV6-1 to TRBJ1-1; the match to TRBD1 covers 7 bases. CDR1 and CDR2 from the germline V gene are MNHNS and SASEGT. The CDR3 spans 13 residues. CDR3 region: CATSDGGQAEAYF. The CDR3, as DNA: TGTGCCACCAGTGATGGCGGACAGGCCGAAGCTTACTTT.